Listed below are T cell receptor beta chains from one sample, sequenced in a study of cytomegalovirus exposure and HLA in healthy donors. Produced via immunoSEQ multiplex PCR; TCRdb's table is partial and in-frame only. The sample totals more than 45,000 clones. The sample taken for sequencing was PBMCs. These receptors were collected from a middle-aged woman in good health and CMV-seronegative. The CDR3 runs from the conserved cysteine through the conserved F or W. The order of the fields is J gene, D gene, V gene, CDR3 protein, CDR3 DNA. D genes are given only for firm matches.

J: TRBJ2-7; D: TRBD2; V: TRBV10-2; CDR3: CASRAGAYEQYF; DNA: TGCGCCAGCAGGGCGGGGGCCTACGAGCAGTACTTC
J: TRBJ2-5; D: TRBD1; V: TRBV7-2; CDR3: CASSLLGTVIQETQYF; DNA: TGTGCCAGCAGCTTATTAGGGACAGTAATCCAAGAGACCCAGTACTTC
J: TRBJ2-3; D: TRBD2; V: TRBV5-1; CDR3: CASRPGASGQTDTQYF; DNA: TGCGCCAGCAGGCCGGGAGCTAGCGGGCAAACAGATACGCAGTATTTT
J: TRBJ1-2; D: -; V: TRBV5-1; CDR3: CASSLGLGLNYGYTF; DNA: TGCGCCAGCAGCTTGGGTTTGGGGCTGAACTATGGCTACACCTTC
J: TRBJ1-2; D: TRBD1; V: TRBV27; CDR3: CASSRQGLANYGYTF; DNA: TGTGCCAGCAGTCGACAGGGTTTAGCTAACTATGGCTACACCTTC
J: TRBJ1-1; D: TRBD1; V: TRBV5-1; CDR3: CASSRGQGATEAFF; DNA: TGCGCCAGCAGCCGGGGACAGGGGGCTACTGAAGCTTTCTTT
J: TRBJ2-6; D: -; V: TRBV5-1; CDR3: CASSLATRSGANVLTF; DNA: TGCGCCAGCAGCTTGGCCACCAGATCTGGGGCCAACGTCCTGACTTTC
J: TRBJ1-1; D: -; V: TRBV28; CDR3: CASSPRRGNTEAFF; DNA: TGTGCCAGCAGTCCCCGGCGGGGGAACACTGAAGCTTTCTTT
J: TRBJ2-2; D: TRBD2; V: TRBV2; CDR3: CASRPPSGRAPNTGELFF; DNA: TGTGCCAGCAGACCTCCGAGCGGGAGGGCACCGAACACCGGGGAGCTGTTTTTT
J: TRBJ2-7; D: TRBD1; V: TRBV18; CDR3: CASSPWTGVGYEQYF; DNA: TGTGCCAGCTCACCTTGGACAGGGGTGGGCTACGAGCAGTACTTC
J: TRBJ2-5; D: -; V: TRBV20-1; CDR3: CSASIVGDQYF; DNA: TGCAGTGCTAGTATCGTCGGGGACCAGTACTTC
J: TRBJ2-7; D: -; V: TRBV27; CDR3: CASSPQGISYEQYF; DNA: TGTGCCAGCAGTCCTCAGGGAATATCCTACGAGCAGTACTTC
J: TRBJ2-7; D: TRBD1; V: TRBV2; CDR3: CASRRDRNSYGQYF; DNA: TGTGCCAGCAGGAGGGACAGAAACTCCTACGGGCAGTACTTC
J: TRBJ1-6; D: TRBD1; V: TRBV5-1; CDR3: CASSLDRGRSPLHF; DNA: TGCGCCAGCAGCTTGGACAGGGGTAGGTCACCCCTCCACTTT
J: TRBJ2-5; D: -; V: TRBV5-5; CDR3: CASSHAGKETQYF; DNA: TGTGCCAGCAGCCATGCGGGGAAAGAGACCCAGTACTTC
J: TRBJ1-2; D: -; V: TRBV29-1; CDR3: CSVEAGPQGSLGYTF; DNA: TGCAGCGTTGAAGCCGGTCCACAGGGATCCTTGGGCTACACCTTC
J: TRBJ2-3; D: -; V: TRBV11-2; CDR3: CASSSRTGRGDTQYF; DNA: TGTGCCAGCAGCTCTAGGACAGGGAGGGGGGATACGCAGTATTTT
J: TRBJ1-3; D: -; V: TRBV6-1; CDR3: CASERDFTGNTIYF; DNA: TGTGCCAGCGAGAGGGATTTTACTGGAAACACCATATATTTT
J: TRBJ1-1; D: -; V: TRBV4-1; CDR3: CASSQATRVNTEAFF; DNA: TGCGCCAGCAGCCAAGCTACACGGGTGAACACTGAAGCTTTCTTT
J: TRBJ2-7; D: TRBD1; V: TRBV2; CDR3: CASSRDRDHEQYF; DNA: TGTGCCAGCAGTAGGGACAGGGACCACGAGCAGTACTTC
J: TRBJ1-1; D: -; V: TRBV18; CDR3: CASSPPSRGNTEAFF; DNA: TGTGCCAGCTCACCACCGAGCAGAGGGAACACTGAAGCTTTCTTT
J: TRBJ2-7; D: -; V: TRBV11-2; CDR3: CASSLDLITVTSYEQYF; DNA: TGTGCCAGCAGCTTAGATCTGATAACGGTAACCTCCTACGAGCAGTACTTC
J: TRBJ1-1; D: TRBD1; V: TRBV4-1; CDR3: CASSHGTGYAGTEAFF; DNA: TGCGCCAGCAGCCACGGGACAGGGTATGCGGGCACTGAAGCTTTCTTT
J: TRBJ2-7; D: TRBD2; V: TRBV5-1; CDR3: CASRGGGTAYEQYF; DNA: TGCGCCAGCAGAGGCGGGGGAACCGCCTACGAGCAGTACTTC
J: TRBJ1-5; D: -; V: TRBV4-1; CDR3: CASSQGGTPAREPQHF; DNA: TGCGCCAGCAGCCAAGGAGGGACACCAGCCCGGGAGCCCCAGCATTTT
J: TRBJ2-7; D: TRBD2; V: TRBV7-2; CDR3: CASSYTGGPTYEQYF; DNA: TGTGCCAGCAGCTACACGGGAGGCCCCACCTACGAGCAGTACTTC
J: TRBJ2-3; D: TRBD2; V: TRBV4-2; CDR3: CASSSGLAGGGDTQYF; DNA: TGTGCCAGCAGCTCGGGACTAGCGGGGGGGGGAGATACGCAGTATTTT
J: TRBJ2-7; D: TRBD1; V: TRBV28; CDR3: CASKRQGPYEQYF; DNA: TGTGCCAGCAAGCGACAGGGGCCCTACGAGCAGTACTTC
J: TRBJ2-3; D: -; V: TRBV4-1; CDR3: CASSPIWGADTQYF; DNA: TGCGCCAGCAGCCCCATTTGGGGGGCAGATACGCAGTATTTT
J: TRBJ2-7; D: TRBD2; V: TRBV19; CDR3: CASSMGLAGGRTYEQYF; DNA: TGTGCCAGTAGTATGGGACTAGCGGGGGGGCGGACCTACGAGCAGTACTTC
J: TRBJ2-7; D: -; V: TRBV5-1; CDR3: CASSFTRGSINEQYF; DNA: TGCGCCAGCAGCTTCACTAGAGGGAGTATTAACGAGCAGTACTTC
J: TRBJ1-3; D: -; V: TRBV7-2; CDR3: CASSFRGGNTIYF; DNA: TGTGCCAGCAGCTTCCGCGGAGGAAACACCATATATTTT
J: TRBJ2-3; D: TRBD2; V: TRBV5-1; CDR3: CASSLAGRGASDTQYF; DNA: TGCGCCAGCAGCTTGGCCGGGCGGGGGGCGTCAGATACGCAGTATTTT
J: TRBJ1-1; D: -; V: TRBV6-6; CDR3: CASSTRGGHTEAFF; DNA: TGTGCCAGCAGTACCCGAGGAGGGCACACTGAAGCTTTCTTT
J: TRBJ2-3; D: TRBD1; V: TRBV4-2; CDR3: CASSQTGTGDLDTQYF; DNA: TGTGCCAGCAGCCAAACGGGGACAGGGGATTTAGATACGCAGTATTTT
J: TRBJ2-3; D: TRBD2; V: TRBV4-3; CDR3: CASSQDLAGRDTQYF; DNA: TGCGCCAGCAGCCAAGATTTAGCGGGGCGGGATACGCAGTATTTT
J: TRBJ2-2; D: TRBD2; V: TRBV7-9; CDR3: CASSKAGGPTGELFF; DNA: TGTGCCAGCAGCAAAGCGGGGGGGCCCACCGGGGAGCTGTTTTTT
J: TRBJ1-4; D: TRBD1; V: TRBV4-1; CDR3: CASSQGDRDSEKLFF; DNA: TGCGCCAGCAGCCAAGGGGACAGGGATAGCGAAAAACTGTTTTTT
J: TRBJ1-4; D: -; V: TRBV2; CDR3: CASSSQGTTNEKLFF; DNA: TGTGCCAGCAGCTCCCAGGGCACAACTAATGAAAAACTGTTTTTT
J: TRBJ1-5; D: TRBD1; V: TRBV19; CDR3: CASSLGQPVSNQPQHF; DNA: TGTGCCAGTAGTTTGGGACAGCCGGTTAGCAATCAGCCCCAGCATTTT
J: TRBJ2-2; D: -; V: TRBV19; CDR3: CASSTWAGQNTGELFF; DNA: TGTGCCAGTAGTACATGGGCTGGGCAGAACACCGGGGAGCTGTTTTTT
J: TRBJ2-3; D: -; V: TRBV7-9; CDR3: CASSFQRDTQYF; DNA: TGTGCCAGCAGCTTTCAGCGGGATACGCAGTATTTT
J: TRBJ2-5; D: TRBD1; V: TRBV5-1; CDR3: CASTPGQQETQYF; DNA: TGCGCCAGCACCCCGGGACAGCAAGAGACCCAGTACTTC
J: TRBJ2-7; D: TRBD1; V: TRBV6-5; CDR3: CASSFRGTGGYEQYF; DNA: TGTGCCAGCAGTTTCCGAGGGACAGGGGGCTACGAGCAGTACTTC
J: TRBJ1-5; D: -; V: TRBV6-1; CDR3: CANLPTRGSNQPRHF; DNA: TGTGCCAACCTCCCAACGCGAGGTAGCAATCAGCCCCGGCATTTT
J: TRBJ1-2; D: TRBD1; V: TRBV29-1; CDR3: CSARVQGTSGYTF; DNA: TGCAGCGCTCGAGTACAGGGGACAAGTGGCTACACCTTC
J: TRBJ2-7; D: TRBD2; V: TRBV5-1; CDR3: CASQAGGHYEQYF; DNA: TGCGCCAGCCAAGCGGGAGGGCACTACGAGCAGTACTTC
J: TRBJ2-7; D: -; V: TRBV7-9; CDR3: CASSLALEQYF; DNA: TGTGCCAGCAGCTTAGCACTCGAGCAGTACTTC
J: TRBJ1-1; D: TRBD1; V: TRBV29-1; CDR3: CSCVGRGQGRAEAFF; DNA: TGCAGTTGTGTCGGGAGGGGACAGGGTAGGGCTGAAGCTTTCTTT
J: TRBJ1-1; D: -; V: TRBV7-9; CDR3: CASTRDSEAFF; DNA: TGTGCCAGCACACGAGACAGTGAAGCTTTCTTT
J: TRBJ2-7; D: -; V: TRBV29-1; CDR3: CSALRHGGDEQYF; DNA: TGCAGCGCCCTTAGACACGGTGGCGACGAGCAGTACTTC
J: TRBJ1-6; D: -; V: TRBV18; CDR3: CASSKADGYNSPLHF; DNA: TGTGCCAGCTCTAAGGCCGACGGGTATAATTCACCCCTACACTTT
J: TRBJ1-3; D: -; V: TRBV30; CDR3: CAWSVPGSGNTIYF; DNA: TGTGCCTGGAGTGTACCGGGGTCCGGAAACACCATATATTTT
J: TRBJ1-1; D: TRBD1; V: TRBV11-2; CDR3: CASSLVDRGTEAFF; DNA: TGTGCCAGCAGCTTAGTGGACAGGGGAACTGAAGCTTTCTTT
J: TRBJ2-7; D: TRBD1; V: TRBV4-3; CDR3: CASSQGAGTGGSEQYF; DNA: TGCGCCAGCAGCCAAGGCGCCGGGACAGGGGGCAGCGAGCAGTACTTC
J: TRBJ1-2; D: TRBD1; V: TRBV18; CDR3: CASSADREGYGYTF; DNA: TGTGCCAGCTCAGCGGACAGGGAGGGGTATGGCTACACCTTC
J: TRBJ2-7; D: TRBD1; V: TRBV14; CDR3: CASSQEGQTYEQYF; DNA: TGTGCCAGCAGCCAAGAGGGACAGACCTACGAGCAGTACTTC
J: TRBJ2-7; D: TRBD2; V: TRBV10-1; CDR3: CASSEDGRRSYEQYF; DNA: TGCGCCAGCAGTGAAGACGGGAGGAGGTCCTACGAGCAGTACTTC